What follows is one TCR beta chain and its context. Authors' processing steps: Reference gene primer amplification gave estimated nucleated cell counts. Assay: immunoSEQ multiplex PCR; the TCRdb copy retains only in-frame clones and omits some. V and J calls and clone size are as listed in that table; D and trimming were resolved from the DNA. The repertoire holds about 140,000 clones, with about four fifths as singletons. Germline V gene lookup returns CDR1 GTSNPN and CDR2 SVGIG (reference sequence). V lost 3 bases to trimming and J lost 0 bases, with 14 bases between them. This CDR3 contains 15 residues. The source of the sample is a study of blood T cell repertoires in COVID-19. Overall study: The samples span acute and convalescent COVID-19 from the United States, Italy and Spain. From T cells, B-cell-depleted T cells, or PBMCs came the material, which was cDNA or gDNA.

The receptor was derived from a man between 65 and 85 years old who had recovered from COVID-19. Specimen: peripheral blood. This chain connects TRBV30 to TRBJ1-1; perhaps TRBD1 as D (6 bases). CDR3 loop: CAWRGQLGVNTEAFF. The DNA for the CDR3 is TGTGCCTGGAGGGGACAACTCGGAGTGAACACTGAAGCTTTCTTT. Filled out from reference TRBV30 and TRBJ1-1, the complete variable domain reads SQTIHQWPATLVQPVGSPLSLECTVEGTSNPNLYWYRQAAGRGLQLLFYSVGIGQISSEVPQNLSASRPQDRQFILSSKKLLLSDSGFYLCAWRGQLGVNTEAFFGQGTRLTVV.